This TCR beta chain appears in the sequencing data of a study of blood T cells in healthy people across ages. Findings and limits, study-wide: Long-lived and aged donors differed, with more naive CD4+ cells and higher diversity in the long-lived.

Primers used in a second PCR of about 7 to 12 cycles were a sample-barcoded 5' primer and a J-beta primer mix. In TCRdb, the 5' RACE reads were re-called with MiXCR into one record per CDR3 protein. Altogether fewer than 1.5 million distinct CDR3 sequences are present, 42% being singletons, with the ten largest covering roughly 7.7%. The sample holds a few counts of this clonotype. Its specificity is not known. Ranging in age from roughly 6 to 95, the donors were healthy Caucasian individuals from Russia. Drawn from each donor were approximately 9.2 milliliters of peripheral blood. CDR3 length: 12 amino acids.

The receptor comes from a woman between 18 and 29 years old in good health. The chain uses TRBV12-3 or TRBV12-4 and TRBJ2-7; D perhaps matches TRBD1 (5 bases). The J call may be in error: the DNA end matches TRBJ2-5 better. Specimen: blood. CDR3 DNA: TGTGCCAGCAGTTTACAGGGCCGGACCCAGTACTTC. As protein: CASSLQGRTQYF.